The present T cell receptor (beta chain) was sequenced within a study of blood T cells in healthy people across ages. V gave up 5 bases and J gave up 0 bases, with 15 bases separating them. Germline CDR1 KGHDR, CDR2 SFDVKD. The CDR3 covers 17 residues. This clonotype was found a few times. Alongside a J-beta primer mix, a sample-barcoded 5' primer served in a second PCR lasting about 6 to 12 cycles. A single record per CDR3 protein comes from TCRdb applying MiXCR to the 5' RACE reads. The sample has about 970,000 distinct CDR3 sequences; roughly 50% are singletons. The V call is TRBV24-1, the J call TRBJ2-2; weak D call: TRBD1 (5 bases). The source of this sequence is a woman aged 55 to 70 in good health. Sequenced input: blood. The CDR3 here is CATSGPQRGSNTGELFF. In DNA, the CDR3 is TGTGCCACCAGTGGACCTCAAAGGGGTTCGAACACCGGGGAGCTGTTTTTT.